This entry lists 25 T cell receptor beta chains sequenced from one sample in a study of blood T cells in healthy people across ages. A second PCR, run for 7 to 11 cycles, used a sample-barcoded 5' primer plus a J-beta primer mix. TCRdb independently ran MiXCR on the 5' RACE reads; one entry per CDR3 protein. The sample lists 850,000 to 1,300,000 distinct CDR3 sequences; 45% were seen once. Sample: blood. Receptors originate from a woman in her fifties or sixties in good health.

This chain links TRBV5-1 with TRBJ2-3, with TRBD2 identical over 8 bases. The junction had 5 bases not matched to a gene; V was cut back by 4 bases and J by 4 bases. This CDR3 is built from 14 residues. The V gene's germline CDR1 is SGHRS and CDR2 YFSETQ. The CDR3 sequence: CASSRGLDPDTQYF. CDR3 nucleotide sequence: TGCGCCAGCAGCCGGGGACTAGATCCAGATACGCAGTATTTT.

This chain links TRBV15 with TRBJ2-1, with TRBD2 matching over 14 bases. The CDR3 covers 16 residues. Trimming at V came to 0 bases and at J to 9 bases, leaving 4 bases not matched to a gene. Germline V CDR1 and CDR2: LNHNV, YYDKDF (reference sequence). CDR3 sequence reads: CATSRDPGLAGGEQFF. The CDR3 nucleotides are TGTGCCACCAGCAGAGATCCCGGACTAGCGGGAGGTGAGCAGTTCTTC.

The chain carries TRBV10-3 and TRBJ2-7; TRBD2 agrees at 13 bases. The CDR3 extends over 15 amino acids. Germline trimming cut 6 bases from V and 6 bases from J; bases unmatched to any gene: 8. Germline loops: CDR1 ENHRY, CDR2 SYGVKD. The CDR3 region is CAISPGLAGVGEQYF. CDR3 nucleotide sequence: TGTGCCATCAGCCCCGGACTAGCGGGAGTAGGCGAGCAGTACTTC.

This chain connects TRBV27 to TRBJ2-7, with a possible D match to TRBD2 (6 bases). Germline V gives CDR1 MNHEY, CDR2 SMNVEV (reference sequence). The CDR3 covers 14 residues. Trimming shortened V by 3 bases and J by 2 bases, and 11 bases separated the two germline ends. In nucleotides, the CDR3 is TGTGCCAGCAGTTTTACGGGAGTAGCCTACGAGCAGTACTTC. Its translation is CASSFTGVAYEQYF.

This clonotype was observed a few times. This rearrangement joins TRBV24-1 to TRBJ2-1, with D perhaps TRBD2 (6 bases). Germline-derived CDR1 and CDR2 are KGHDR and SFDVKD. Trimming removed 5 bases at V and 0 bases at J, with 7 bases between. There are 14 residues in the CDR3. CDR3 sequence: CATSAGASYNEQFF. DNA for the CDR3: TGTGCCACCAGTGCGGGAGCCTCCTACAATGAGCAGTTCTTC.

The chain combines TRBV20-1 with TRBJ2-1; unclear D gene. The CDR3 runs 16 residues. The V gene's germline CDR1 is DFQATT and CDR2 SNEGSKA (reference sequence). Trimming pared 0 bases from V and 5 bases from J, leaving 17 bases between. CDR3 nucleotide sequence: TGCAGTGCTAGAGATGGCGGCAGTGCCCTAAACAATGAGCAGTTCTTC. Translated, it gives CSARDGGSALNNEQFF.

The sample holds a few counts of this clonotype. The chain joins TRBV28 to TRBJ2-4; D remains ambiguous. Germline CDR1 MDHEN, CDR2 SYDVKM. The V and J ends lost 5 bases and 6 bases respectively, with 11 bases between them. The CDR3 sequence is 13 residues long. The CDR3 is CASSPLLGNIQYF. DNA of the CDR3: TGTGCCAGCAGTCCCCTTTTGGGAAACATTCAGTACTTC. Full variable domain (remainder filled in from reference TRBV28 and TRBJ2-4): DVKVTQSSRYLVKRTGEKVFLECVQDMDHENMFWYRQDPGLGLRLIYFSYDVKMKEKGDIPEGYSVSREKKERFSLILESASTNQTSMYLCASSPLLGNIQYFGAGTRLSVL.

This chain joins TRBV29-1 and TRBJ2-3; 7 bases match TRBD2. This CDR3 has 13 residues. Per germline, CDR1 SQVTM and CDR2 ANQGSEA. V shed 7 bases, J shed 2 bases, and the junction held 6 bases outside the gene matches. Here the CDR3 reads CSANRGVTDTQYF. CDR3 bases: TGCAGCGCGAACCGGGGGGTCACAGATACGCAGTATTTT.

The rearrangement joins TRBV5-4 to TRBJ1-1; D may be TRBD1 (5 bases). V shed 1 base and J shed 1 base, with 14 bases lying between them. CDR1 and CDR2 from the germline V gene are SGHNT and YYREEE (reference sequence). The CDR3 contains 16 residues. As DNA, the CDR3 is TGTGCCAGCAGCTTGTCAGGGATGATAAAGAACACTGAAGCTTTCTTT. This codes for CASSLSGMIKNTEAFF.

The chain combines TRBV4-1 with TRBJ2-5; 9 positions match TRBD1. In germline, CDR1 is MGHRA, CDR2 YSYEKL. V lost 4 bases and J lost 11; bases outside the gene matches: 17. CDR3 size: 16 residues. CDR3 in amino acids: CASSLSGTGIYNEQYF. The DNA for the CDR3 is TGCGCCAGCAGCCTGTCCGGGACAGGGATCTACAATGAGCAGTACTTC.

The V gene is TRBV2, the J gene TRBJ2-7; D remains unclear. This CDR3 region has 12 residues. Germline CDR1 is SNHLY and CDR2 is FYNNEI. Trimming pared 6 bases from V and 2 bases from J, leaving 8 bases between. In nucleotides, the CDR3 is TGTGCCAGCAGGGAGAGAGCCTACGAGCAGTACTTC. Protein sequence: CASRERAYEQYF.

This clonotype was observed a handful of times. The chain employs TRBV4-2 and TRBJ2-5; 9 bases are shared with TRBD1. J lost 1 base, V lost 4 bases, and 13 bases had no gene match. The V gene's germline CDR1 is LGHNA and CDR2 YNFKEQ. The CDR3 loop spans 18 amino acids. CDR3 sequence (DNA): TGTGCCAGCAGCCTATATGGTCCGGGACAGGGAGTCCAAGAGACCCAGTACTTC. It yields the protein CASSLYGPGQGVQETQYF.

The sample holds a few counts of this clonotype. The chain uses TRBV2 and TRBJ1-1; possibly TRBD1 for D (5 bases). Looked up from germline, CDR1 is SNHLY and CDR2 is FYNNEI. CDR3 size: 14 residues. Trimming shortened V by 4 bases and J by 5 bases, and 14 bases separated the two germline ends. The CDR3 here is CASSVQGWGTEAFF. In nucleotides, the CDR3 is TGTGCCAGCAGTGTGCAGGGATGGGGGACTGAAGCTTTCTTT. Drawing the rest from reference TRBV2 and TRBJ1-1, the complete variable domain is EPEVTQTPSHQVTQMGQEVILRCVPISNHLYFYWYRQILGQKVEFLVSFYNNEISEKSEIFDDQFSVERPDGSNFTLKIRSTKLEDSAMYFCASSVQGWGTEAFFGQGTRLTVV.

The gene calls are TRBV7-8 and TRBJ2-3; D not certain. Deletions cut 2 bases from V and 6 bases from J, with 12 bases between. Germline V gives CDR1 SGHVS, CDR2 FQNEAQ. This CDR3 contains 14 residues. The CDR3: CASSLSLGIDTQYF. CDR3 DNA: TGTGCCAGCAGCTTAAGTTTGGGCATCGATACGCAGTATTTT.

Of note for this clonotype: At one boundary the junction diverges from the germline segment, which might be a read error. V usage is TRBV19 and J usage is TRBJ2-3, with TRBD1 matching 7 bases. CDR3 length: 14 amino acids. Germline V gene sequence: CDR1 LNHDA, CDR2 SQIVND (reference sequence). CDR3 protein: CAGSSQGLTDTQYF. The DNA for the CDR3 is TGTGCCGGTAGCTCACAGGGGCTCACAGATACGCAGTATTTT.

This chain joins TRBV9 and TRBJ2-1; 8 bases are shared with TRBD1. There are 15 residues in the CDR3. V shed 2 bases and J 13 bases; nucleotides not matched to a gene: 14. Germline V gene sequence: CDR1 SGDLS, CDR2 YYNGEE. The CDR3 DNA reads as TGTGCCAGCAGCGTCGGGAACAGGGGGTTTGGGACCCAGTTCTTC. Protein sequence: CASSVGNRGFGTQFF.

The rearrangement joins TRBV2 to TRBJ2-7, with D perhaps TRBD1 (5 bases). The CDR3 totals 16 residues. Trimming removed 1 base at V and 3 bases at J, with 16 bases between. The germline V gene has CDR1 SNHLY and CDR2 FYNNEI. The CDR3 sequence: CASSEGGAGNHYEQYF. CDR3 bases: TGTGCCAGCAGTGAAGGCGGCGCAGGGAACCACTACGAGCAGTACTTC. Filled out from reference TRBV2 and TRBJ2-7, the complete variable domain reads EPEVTQTPSHQVTQMGQEVILRCVPISNHLYFYWYRQILGQKVEFLVSFYNNEISEKSEIFDDQFSVERPDGSNFTLKIRSTKLEDSAMYFCASSEGGAGNHYEQYFGPGTRLTVT.

As regards this clonotype: A junction boundary mismatches the germline segment, possibly from a read error. The J gene is TRBJ1-1, the V gene TRBV10-3; D is possibly TRBD1 (6 bases). The CDR3 length is 20 residues. Germline lookup yields CDR1 ENHRY and CDR2 SYGVKD. The CDR3 is CAIGEVTRTEKVIMNTEAFF. In DNA, the CDR3 is TGTGCCATCGGTGAGGTTACCCGGACAGAAAAAGTAATAATGAACACTGAAGCTTTCTTT.

Concerning this clonotype itself: One end of the junction fails to match germline, which may point to a read error. The chain uses TRBV12-3 or TRBV12-4 and TRBJ2-2; possible D gene TRBD2, 5 bases. The CDR3 has 19 residues. Here the CDR3 reads CASSLRRSISNANTGELFF. The CDR3 DNA follows: TGTGCCAGCAGTCTACGACGATCTATCTCGAACGCGAACACCGGGGAACTGTTTTTT.

A few counts support this clonotype. V gene TRBV20-1 combines with J gene TRBJ2-2; D is ambiguous. The CDR3 covers 13 residues. The V end lost 2 bases, the J end lost 0 bases, and 4 bases lay between the germline ends. Per germline, CDR1 DFQATT and CDR2 SNEGSKA (reference sequence). This CDR3 reads CSARWPNTGELFF. The CDR3 DNA sequence: TGCAGTGCTAGATGGCCGAACACCGGGGAGCTGTTTTTT.

The V and J genes are TRBV4-1 and TRBJ2-1, with D perhaps TRBD2 (6 bases). Matching the DNA end better, TRBJ2-7 makes the J call doubtful. CDR1 is MGHRA and CDR2 is YSYEKL in the germline V gene. This CDR3 contains 16 residues. This CDR3 reads CASSQDGGSSYNEQYF. The CDR3 coding sequence is TGCGCCAGCAGCCAAGATGGGGGGAGCTCCTACAATGAGCAGTACTTC.

The chain employs TRBV27 and TRBJ2-5, with a weak D call TRBD2 (5 bases). This CDR3 region has 15 residues. CDR1 is MNHEY, CDR2 SMNVEV, per germline (reference sequence). With 5 bases removed from V and 5 bases from J, the gap between germline ends came to 18 bases. CDR3: CASSLAAVASETQYF. In DNA form, the CDR3 reads TGTGCCAGCAGTCTAGCCGCCGTAGCGTCTGAGACCCAGTACTTC.

Notes on this clonotype: A much larger clone lies one base from this, so it may be a read error. The chain employs TRBV28 and TRBJ2-1, with 9 bases that match TRBD2. CDR1 MDHEN and CDR2 SYDVKM come from the germline V gene. The trim removed 11 bases at V and 7 bases at J, leaving 12 bases unmatched. The CDR3 is 14 residues long. In DNA form, the CDR3 reads TGTGCCTGCATGAATAGCGGGAGTAGAAATGAGCAGTTCTTC. Translated: CACMNSGSRNEQFF.

The CDR3 DNA reads TGTGCCAGCGACCACGGCGGGGAAGAGACCCAGTACTTC. This gives the protein CASDHGGEETQYF. The chain is built from TRBV5-5 and TRBJ2-5; a possible D gene is TRBD2 (6 bases). Trimming stripped 7 bases from V and 3 bases from J, with 13 bases between. This CDR3 comprises 13 residues. Germline V gives CDR1 SGHKS, CDR2 YYEKEE (reference sequence).

This clonotype occurred a few times. The V gene is TRBV9, the J gene TRBJ2-3; 8 positions match TRBD2. The CDR3 consists of 15 residues. Germline loops: CDR1 SGDLS, CDR2 YYNGEE. V shed 0 bases, J shed 4 bases, and the junction held 4 bases outside the gene matches. The CDR3 here is CASSVDGRAADTQYF. The CDR3, as DNA: TGTGCCAGCAGCGTAGACGGGAGGGCCGCAGATACGCAGTATTTT.